The entry below describes one T cell receptor (beta chain). Its antigen is unidentified. Generated by immunoSEQ multiplex PCR, the TCRdb table keeps only in-frame clones and is missing some. The table shows approximately 100,000 clones, with 70% to 90% occurring only once. Germline V lookup: CDR1 MNHNS, CDR2 SASEGT. The CDR3 sequence is 15 residues long. Trimming pared 2 bases from V and 8 bases from J, leaving 15 bases between. The entry originates in a study of T cell responses to AZD1222 COVID-19 vaccine. Findings and limits, study-wide: Donors were largely white British and mainly female; clonal diversity was possibly underestimated.

This sequence joins TRBV6-1 and TRBJ1-4; D call uncertain. Sequenced here: peripheral blood, sampled 28 days after the second AZD1222 dose. The receptor was derived from an adult who received the AZD1222 COVID-19 vaccine. The CDR3 coding sequence is TGTGCCAGCAGTGAAAATTTCGGCAGGAACGAAAAACTGTTTTTT. It specifies CASSENFGRNEKLFF.